Shown below are 17 T cell receptor beta chains from a single sample sequenced in a study of blood T cell repertoires in COVID-19. The assay was immunoSEQ multiplex PCR, and TCRdb's table has in-frame clones only and misses some. The sample holds 200,000 to 250,000 clones; around 80% are singletons and the top ten take 9.7%. Sequenced input: peripheral blood. The receptor set was obtained from a man aged 45 to 65 with active or convalescent COVID-19.

V and J are TRBV11-2 and TRBJ2-3; 10 bases line up with TRBD2. CDR1 and CDR2 from the germline V gene are SGHAT and FQNNGV. V dropped 2 bases and J dropped 2; count of bases not matched to a gene: 10. The CDR3 has 18 amino acids. The chain's CDR3 is CASSLPLAGAGFTDTQYF. The CDR3, as DNA: TGTGCCAGCAGCTTACCGCTAGCGGGAGCCGGCTTCACAGATACGCAGTATTTT.

This chain's CDR3 is CASSYSNRLSYEQYF. CDR3 in DNA: TGTGCCAGCAGTTACTCGAACAGGCTCTCCTACGAGCAGTACTTC. The chain employs TRBV6-6 and TRBJ2-7; D perhaps matches TRBD1 (5 bases). CDR3 length: 15 residues. Trimming stripped 0 bases from V and 0 bases from J, with 9 bases between. In germline, CDR1 is MNHNY, CDR2 SVGAGI (reference sequence).

V is TRBV15 and J is TRBJ2-1; 9 bases line up with TRBD2. Germline-derived CDR1 and CDR2 are LNHNV and YYDKDF (reference sequence). J was trimmed by 11 bases and V by 1 base; bases with no gene match: 9. The CDR3 has 15 amino acids. In DNA, the CDR3 is TGTGCCACCAGCAGAGGGGGGACTAGCTCACTTAAGCAGTTCTTC. The encoded protein is CATSRGGTSSLKQFF.

J is TRBJ2-3 and V is TRBV27, with D possibly TRBD2 on 6 matching bases. From germline, CDR1 is MNHEY and CDR2 SMNVEV (reference sequence). The CDR3 length is 14 residues. V dropped 5 bases and J dropped 4 bases, with 13 bases sitting between them. The CDR3 sequence is CASSATRRADTQYF. CDR3 nucleotide sequence: TGTGCCAGCAGTGCGACTAGGAGGGCAGATACGCAGTATTTT.

In nucleotides, the CDR3 is TGTGCCAGCAGCTTGGGGCCTGGAAACACCATATATTTT. Its translation: CASSLGPGNTIYF. The chain links TRBV5-5 to TRBJ1-3; D unclear. The V end was cut by 0 bases, the J end by 2 bases, with 3 bases between. Per germline, CDR1 SGHKS and CDR2 YYEKEE (reference sequence). This CDR3 is 13 amino acids long. Full variable domain (remainder filled in from reference TRBV5-5 and TRBJ1-3): DAGVTQSPTHLIKTRGQQVTLRCSPISGHKSVSWYQQVLGQGPQFIFQYYEKEERGRGNFPDRFSARQFPNYSSELNVNALLLGDSALYLCASSLGPGNTIYFGEGSWLTVV.

The chain combines TRBV2 with TRBJ2-3; D gene uncertain. Germline assignment: CDR1 SNHLY and CDR2 FYNNEI. V was clipped by 5 bases and J by 4 bases, with 7 bases between them. This CDR3 has 12 amino acids. In nucleotides, the CDR3 is TGTGCCAGCAGTTACACAGCAGATACGCAGTATTTT. Translating it yields CASSYTADTQYF.

CDR3 nucleotide sequence: TGTGCCAGCAGCCGGGACTCCTCCTACAATGAGCAGTTCTTC. It codes for CASSRDSSYNEQFF. The chain joins TRBV2 to TRBJ2-1; tentative D call: TRBD2 (6 bases). Germline loops: CDR1 SNHLY, CDR2 FYNNEI. V lost 6 bases to trimming and J lost 0 bases, with 9 bases between them. The length of the CDR3 is 14 residues.

J is TRBJ2-3 and V is TRBV5-1; TRBD2 aligns across 8 bases. Germline CDR1 SGHRS, CDR2 YFSETQ. J lost 6 bases, V lost 3 bases, and 9 bases had no gene match. The CDR3 runs to 15 residues. Here the CDR3 DNA reads TGCGCCAGCAGCTCACTATCGGGAGGGGGGGATACGCAGTATTTT. It specifies CASSSLSGGGDTQYF. Full variable domain (missing parts from reference TRBV5-1 and TRBJ2-3): KAGVTQTPRYLIKTRGQQVTLSCSPISGHRSVSWYQQTPGQGLQFLFEYFSETQRNKGNFPGRFSGRQFSNSRSEMNVSTLELGDSALYLCASSSLSGGGDTQYFGPGTRLTVL.

This sequence joins TRBV5-6 and TRBJ1-1; no definite D call. V lost 3 bases and J 5 bases, leaving 11 bases between the germline ends. The V gene's germline CDR1 is SGHDT and CDR2 YYEEEE. The length of the CDR3 is 13 residues. This CDR3 reads CASSSGPGTEAFF. The CDR3 nucleotides are TGTGCCAGCAGCTCCGGACCGGGGACTGAAGCTTTCTTT.

The chain employs TRBV19 and TRBJ1-5; tentatively, D is TRBD1 (6 bases). The germline V gene has CDR1 LNHDA and CDR2 SQIVND (reference sequence). V dropped 7 bases and J dropped 2 bases, with 9 bases sitting between them. The CDR3 has 13 amino acids. CDR3 residues: CASNKGGNQPQHF. CDR3 DNA sequence: TGTGCCAGTAATAAGGGGGGCAATCAGCCCCAGCATTTT.

The chain couples TRBV7-2 to TRBJ1-6, with D unclear. Trimming pared 1 base from V and 13 bases from J, leaving 8 bases between. The CDR3 has 12 amino acids. Germline V gene lookup returns CDR1 SGHTA and CDR2 FQGNSA. The CDR3 loop is CASSLVHGPLHF. DNA of the CDR3: TGTGCCAGCAGCTTAGTCCACGGGCCCCTCCACTTT.

The chain employs TRBV28 and TRBJ2-7, with 9 nucleotides matching TRBD1. CDR3 length: 15 residues. J gave up 2 bases and V 6 bases, and 8 bases lay outside the gene matches. The germline gives CDR1 MDHEN, CDR2 SYDVKM. The CDR3 coding sequence is TGTGCCAGCAGCAAACCGGGACAGGGACCCTACGAGCAGTACTTC. This gives the protein CASSKPGQGPYEQYF. The complete variable domain, with remaining parts taken from reference TRBV28 and TRBJ2-7, reads DVKVTQSSRYLVKRTGEKVFLECVQDMDHENMFWYRQDPGLGLRLIYFSYDVKMKEKGDIPEGYSVSREKKERFSLILESASTNQTSMYLCASSKPGQGPYEQYFGPGTRLTVT.

The J gene is TRBJ1-1, the V gene TRBV19; no definite D call. Germline V gene sequence: CDR1 LNHDA, CDR2 SQIVND (reference sequence). The CDR3 totals 15 residues. Trimming pared 6 bases from V and 7 bases from J, leaving 21 bases between. The CDR3 DNA reads as TGTGCCAGTAGCTCCACCTCCACACGGGGAAGTGAAGCTTTCTTT. This codes for CASSSTSTRGSEAFF. Together with reference TRBV19 and TRBJ1-1, the CDR3 gives the full variable domain: DGGITQSPKYLFRKEGQNVTLSCEQNLNHDAMYWYRQDPGQGLRLIYYSQIVNDFQKGDIAEGYSVSREKKESFPLTVTSAQKNPTAFYLCASSSTSTRGSEAFFGQGTRLTVV.

This clone was recorded a few times. The CDR3 protein is CASIRPGGRGNYGYTF. The CDR3 DNA follows: TGTGCCAGTATCCGCCCGGGGGGTCGTGGTAACTATGGCTACACCTTC. This sequence joins TRBV19 and TRBJ1-2; D may be TRBD1 (5 bases). The V end was cut by 7 bases, the J end by 1 base, with 19 bases between. In germline, CDR1 is LNHDA, CDR2 SQIVND (reference sequence). CDR3 length: 16 amino acids.

The CDR3 bases are TGCGCCAGCAGCTTGGGGACTGGCGGGGGCACGAGCACAGATACGCAGTATTTT. It translates to CASSLGTGGGTSTDTQYF. The genes are TRBV5-1 and TRBJ2-3; a weak D match, TRBD2 (7 bases). The V end was cut by 0 bases, the J end by 0 bases, with 17 bases between. Germline CDR1 SGHRS, CDR2 YFSETQ. This CDR3 is 18 amino acids long.

V is TRBV5-1 and J is TRBJ1-6; possibly TRBD1 for D (5 bases). The V gene's germline CDR1 is SGHRS and CDR2 YFSETQ. V dropped 0 bases and J dropped 2 bases, with 12 bases sitting between them. This CDR3 has 17 amino acids. The CDR3: CASSLEPGQAYNSPLHF. CDR3 coding DNA: TGCGCCAGCAGCTTGGAACCAGGGCAAGCCTATAATTCACCCCTCCACTTT.

This clone occurred a few times. The V call is TRBV14, the J call TRBJ2-2, with D possibly being TRBD2 (5 bases). In germline, CDR1 is SGHDN, CDR2 FVKESK. The CDR3 sequence is 16 residues long. The V end was cut by 0 bases, the J end by 1 base, with 9 bases between. This CDR3 is CASSQEFGLNTGELFF. The CDR3 DNA follows: TGTGCCAGCAGCCAAGAATTCGGACTGAACACCGGGGAGCTGTTTTTT.